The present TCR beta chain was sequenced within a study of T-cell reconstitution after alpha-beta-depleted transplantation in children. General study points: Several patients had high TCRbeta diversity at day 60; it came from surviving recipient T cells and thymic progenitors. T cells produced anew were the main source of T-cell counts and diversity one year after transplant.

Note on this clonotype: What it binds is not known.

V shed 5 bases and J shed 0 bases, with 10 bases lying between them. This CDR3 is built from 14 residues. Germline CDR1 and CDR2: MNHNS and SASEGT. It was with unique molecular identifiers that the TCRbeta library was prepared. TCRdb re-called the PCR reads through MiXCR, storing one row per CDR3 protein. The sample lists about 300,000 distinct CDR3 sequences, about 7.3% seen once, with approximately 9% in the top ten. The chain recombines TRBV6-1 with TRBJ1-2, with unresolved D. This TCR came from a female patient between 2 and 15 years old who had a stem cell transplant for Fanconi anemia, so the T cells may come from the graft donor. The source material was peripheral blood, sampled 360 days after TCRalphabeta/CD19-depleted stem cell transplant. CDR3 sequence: CASSRPRPNYGYTF. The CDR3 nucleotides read TGTGCCAGCAGTCGACCCCGGCCTAACTATGGCTACACCTTC.